Below, one T cell receptor (beta chain) is given with its context. Its antigen is unidentified. The PCR employed 60 Vbeta primers together with 13 Jbeta primers. In the original analysis: Roughly 10 million shared chains were among approximately 87 million unique TCR beta chains counted in a later analysis. Profiled with immunoSEQ multiplex PCR; TCRdb holds only in-frame clones, not every one. That table supplies the V and J calls and clone size; D and trimming were determined from the DNA. Here the sample spans fewer than 350,000 clones, approximately 90% being singletons. Germline lookup yields CDR1 MNHNY and CDR2 SVGAGI (reference sequence). Deletions cut 11 bases from V and 2 bases from J, with 16 bases between. The CDR3 runs 13 residues. The source of the sample is a study of cytomegalovirus exposure and HLA in healthy donors. Turning to the study itself: Earlier, 117 million unique TCR beta sequences were recovered from around 180 million T cells by an analysis.

Study-level points and caveats: Data from an earlier analysis indicated that most TCR beta V segments were productive either about 90% or about 30% of the time. Donors were assumed by presence/absence analyses to have roughly uniform sequencing depth.

The clonotype was recovered from a woman younger than 35 in good health and CMV-seronegative. This chain connects TRBV6-6 to TRBJ2-7, with a weak D call TRBD2 (6 bases). Specimen: PBMCs. CDR3 region: CAAGGASTYEQYF. The CDR3 nucleotides are TGTGCCGCGGGCGGGGCGTCGACCTACGAGCAGTACTTC.